These 5 T cell receptor beta chains originate from one sample sequenced in a study of shared clonotypes between healthy human individuals (dated by TCRdb to the early 2020s). Receptor libraries were prepared by the immunoSEQ multiplex PCR assay. TCRdb took over this immuneACCESS table, retaining in-frame rearrangements with V and J assigned. Such tables are incomplete; in checked studies, under half of the missing clones stem from an unresolved V gene, and the remainder is unexplained. The sample table records millions of clones; around nine tenths of these occur just once. Under 0.15% of the sample lies in the top ten. The sample was naive CD4+ T cells sorted from blood. The label giving this sample's cell subset or site can be read as: CD45RA+ positively selected. Receptors originate from a young man in good health.

The chain combines TRBV23-1 with TRBJ2-4; no reliable D call. Being an ORF, TRBV23-1 has a function that is uncertain. The CDR3 is 11 residues long. V lost 4 bases, J lost 7 bases, and 5 bases lay in between. In DNA, the CDR3 is TGCGCCAGCAGTCGGGCGAACATTCAGTACTTC. The encoded protein is CASSRANIQYF.

V and J are TRBV18 and TRBJ1-6; D call uncertain. The germline V gene encodes CDR1 KGHSH and CDR2 LQKENI. Trimming left V 0 bases short and J 0 bases short, with 9 bases between. CDR3 length equals 17 residues. As DNA, the CDR3 is TGTGCCAGCTCACCACCGGCGATTAGCTCCTATAATTCACCCCTCCACTTT. Amino acid sequence: CASSPPAISSYNSPLHF.

This clone showed up just a few times. V gene TRBV5-1 combines with J gene TRBJ1-6; 10 nucleotides line up with TRBD1. With V trimmed by 4 bases and J by 10 bases, 5 bases remained unmatched. The CDR3 length is 14 residues. Germline CDR1 SGHRS, CDR2 YFSETQ. The CDR3 reads CASSAGQGTSPLHF. The CDR3 nucleotides are TGCGCCAGCAGCGCGGGACAGGGGACATCACCCCTCCACTTT.

The chain is built from TRBV5-1 and TRBJ2-1; TRBD2 agrees at 14 bases. Germline assignment: CDR1 SGHRS and CDR2 YFSETQ. The CDR3 totals 14 residues. The J segment lost 12 bases and the V segment lost 3 bases, leaving 5 bases of the junction unmatched. CDR3 in DNA: TGCGCCAGCAGCTCGGGACTAGCGGGGGAAATGCAGTTCTTC. This gives the protein CASSSGLAGEMQFF.

The chain combines TRBV7-2 with TRBJ2-2; 12 positions agree with TRBD2. Germline lookup yields CDR1 SGHTA and CDR2 FQGNSA. The CDR3 runs 15 residues. The J segment lost 4 bases and the V segment lost 3 bases, leaving 0 bases of the junction unmatched. CDR3 coding DNA: TGTGCCAGCAGCTTGACTAGCGGGAGCACCGGGGAGCTGTTTTTT. It encodes CASSLTSGSTGELFF.